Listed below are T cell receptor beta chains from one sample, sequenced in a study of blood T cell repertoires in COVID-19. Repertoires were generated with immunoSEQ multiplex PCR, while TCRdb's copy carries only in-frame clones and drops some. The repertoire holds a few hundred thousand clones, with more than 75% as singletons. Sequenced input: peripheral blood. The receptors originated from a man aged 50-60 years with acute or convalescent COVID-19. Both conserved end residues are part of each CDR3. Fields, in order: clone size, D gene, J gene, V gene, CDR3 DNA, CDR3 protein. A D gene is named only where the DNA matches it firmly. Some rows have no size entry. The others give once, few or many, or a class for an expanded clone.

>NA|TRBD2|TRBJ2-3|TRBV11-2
TGTGCCAGCAGCCGGACTAGCTTTGGCCCAGATACGCAGTATTTT
CASSRTSFGPDTQYF
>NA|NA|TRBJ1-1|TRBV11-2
TGTGCCAGCAGCGCCAGACATGTGAACACTGAAGCTTTCTTT
CASSARHVNTEAFF
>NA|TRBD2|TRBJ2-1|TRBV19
TGTGCCAGTAGGGAGAGCGGGGATGAGCAGTTCTTC
CASRESGDEQFF
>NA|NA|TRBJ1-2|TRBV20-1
TGCAGTGCAAAGACAGACTATGGCTACACCTTC
CSAKTDYGYTF
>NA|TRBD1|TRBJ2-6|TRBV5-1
TGCGCCAGCAGCCCCAAGACAGGGGGCGCTTCCGGGGCCAACGTCCTGACTTTC
CASSPKTGGASGANVLTF
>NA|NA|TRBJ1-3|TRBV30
TGTGCCTGGAGGCCAGGGTTATATTCTGGAAACACCATATATTTT
CAWRPGLYSGNTIYF
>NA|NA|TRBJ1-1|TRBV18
TGTGCCAGCTCACCCCATCCCGGGGCTTTCTTT
CASSPHPGAFF
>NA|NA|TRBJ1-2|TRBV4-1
TGCGCCAGCAGCCTAAGTGCCGTTAAGACGGGAAGCAACTATGGCTACACCTTC
CASSLSAVKTGSNYGYTF
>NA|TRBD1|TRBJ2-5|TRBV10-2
TGCGCCAGCACCAAGGGACAGCACCAAGAGACCCAGTACTTC
CASTKGQHQETQYF
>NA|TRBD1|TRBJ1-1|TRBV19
TGTGCCAGTAGTAGCGGGACAGGGGGCTGGACTGAAGCTTTCTTT
CASSSGTGGWTEAFF
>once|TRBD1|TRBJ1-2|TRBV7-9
TGTGCCAGCAGCCGGGACAGCTTTAGCTACACCTTC
CASSRDSFSYTF
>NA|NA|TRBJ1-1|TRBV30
TGTGCCTGGAGTTCGGGAAGCACTGAAGCTTTCTTT
CAWSSGSTEAFF
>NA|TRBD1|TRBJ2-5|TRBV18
TGTGCCAGCTCCCCTGGACAGGTAGAGACCCAGTACTTC
CASSPGQVETQYF
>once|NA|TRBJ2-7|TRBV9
TGTGCCAGCAGCGCCCTCCAGGAGCAGTACTTC
CASSALQEQYF
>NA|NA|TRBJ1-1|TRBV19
TGTGCCAGTAGTATCAGGGGTCACGCTTTCTTT
CASSIRGHAFF
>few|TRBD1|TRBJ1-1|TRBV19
TGTGCCAGTAGTCTCACTGGGACAGCGAACACTGAAGCTTTCTTT
CASSLTGTANTEAFF
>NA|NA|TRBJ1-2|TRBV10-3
TGTGCCATCGGCAGGGCGGGCTACACCTTC
CAIGRAGYTF
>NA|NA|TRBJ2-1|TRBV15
TGTGCCACCAGCAGAGGGGCAGGGACCTACAATGAGCAGTTCTTC
CATSRGAGTYNEQFF
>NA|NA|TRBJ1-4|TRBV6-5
TGTGCCAGCAGGCGGGACCTTAATGAAAAACTGTTTTTT
CASRRDLNEKLFF
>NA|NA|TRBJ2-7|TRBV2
TGTGCCAGCTCGCGTGAGGTGAGCTCCTACGAGCAGTACTTC
CASSREVSSYEQYF
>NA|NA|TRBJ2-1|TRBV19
TGTGCCAGTAGTATAATCACCAGCGGCTCCTACAATGAGCAGTTCTTC
CASSIITSGSYNEQFF
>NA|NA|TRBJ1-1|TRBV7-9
TGTGCCAGCAGCATGGGACGGGGGATGAACACTGAAGCTTTCTTT
CASSMGRGMNTEAFF
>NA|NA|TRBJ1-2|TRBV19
TGTGCCAGTAGTCCCCCCGCGGTAGCTAACTATGGCTACACCTTC
CASSPPAVANYGYTF
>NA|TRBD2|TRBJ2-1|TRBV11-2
TGTGCCAGCAGCCCCGGTATTGGGACTAGGTACAATGAGCAGTTCTTC
CASSPGIGTRYNEQFF
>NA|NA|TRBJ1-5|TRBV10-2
TGCGCCAGCAGTGCCCAGGGAAATCAGCCCCAGCATTTT
CASSAQGNQPQHF
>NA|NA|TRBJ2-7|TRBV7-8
TGTGCCAGCAGCTTAGTGATACTAGCTCCCGGCGAGCAGTACTTC
CASSLVILAPGEQYF
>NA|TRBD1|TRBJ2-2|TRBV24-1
TGTGCCACCAGTGGGGGACAGTCCCACCGGGAGCTGTTTTTT
CATSGGQSHRELFF
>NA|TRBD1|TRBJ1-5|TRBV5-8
TGTGCCAGCAGCTCGGGACAGGGCAATCAGCCCCAGCATTTT
CASSSGQGNQPQHF
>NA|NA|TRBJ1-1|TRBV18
TGTGCCAGCTCCTTCGAGGCGGTACCTGAAGCTTTCTTT
CASSFEAVPEAFF
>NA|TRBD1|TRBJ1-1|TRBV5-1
TGCGCCAGCAGCCCACGTCCGGGACAGGGGGCGCGGAACACTGAAGCTTTCTTT
CASSPRPGQGARNTEAFF
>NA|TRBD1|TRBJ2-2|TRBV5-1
TGCGCCAGCAGCCTGGGACAGACTTCCGCGAACACCGGGGAGCTGTTTTTT
CASSLGQTSANTGELFF
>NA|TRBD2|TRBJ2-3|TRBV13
TGTGCCAGCAGCTTAATCACTAGCGGCTTTGGGACAGATACGCAGTATTTT
CASSLITSGFGTDTQYF
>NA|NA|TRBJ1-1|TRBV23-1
TGCGCCAGCAGGGACACGGACCCTGAAGCTTTCTTT
CASRDTDPEAFF
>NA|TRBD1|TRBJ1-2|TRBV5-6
TGTGCCAGCAGCCTCGTCGGACAGGGGGCACGTGTAGGCTACACCTTC
CASSLVGQGARVGYTF
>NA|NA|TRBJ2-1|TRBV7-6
TGTGCCAGCAGCCCCCAACTAGCAAATGAGCAGTTCTTC
CASSPQLANEQFF
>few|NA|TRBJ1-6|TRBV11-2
TGTGCCAGCACCCCGGGTCCTGCTTCAAGCTCCTATAATTCACCCCTCCACTTT
CASTPGPASSSYNSPLHF